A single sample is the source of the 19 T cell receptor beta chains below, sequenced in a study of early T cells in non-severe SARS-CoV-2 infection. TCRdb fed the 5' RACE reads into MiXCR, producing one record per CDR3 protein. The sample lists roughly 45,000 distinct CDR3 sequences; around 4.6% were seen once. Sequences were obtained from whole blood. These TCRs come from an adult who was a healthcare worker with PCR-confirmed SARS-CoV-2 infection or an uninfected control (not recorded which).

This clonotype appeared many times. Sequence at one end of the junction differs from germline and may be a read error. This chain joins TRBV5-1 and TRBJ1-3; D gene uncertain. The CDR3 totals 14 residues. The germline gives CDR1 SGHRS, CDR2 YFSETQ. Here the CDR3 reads CASSLDNSENTIYF. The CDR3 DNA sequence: TGCGCCAGCAGCTTGGACAACTCTGAAAACACCATATATTTT.

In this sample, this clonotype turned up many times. This CDR3 is CASSLARLTGEGEQYF. CDR3 DNA sequence: TGTGCCAGCAGCCTCGCACGACTGACTGGCGAGGGGGAGCAGTACTTC. The genes are TRBV3-1 and TRBJ2-7; D is perhaps TRBD1 or TRBD2 (5 bases each). The germline gives CDR1 LGHDT, CDR2 YNNKEL (reference sequence). With 4 bases removed from V and 7 bases from J, the gap between germline ends came to 23 bases. There are 16 residues in the CDR3.

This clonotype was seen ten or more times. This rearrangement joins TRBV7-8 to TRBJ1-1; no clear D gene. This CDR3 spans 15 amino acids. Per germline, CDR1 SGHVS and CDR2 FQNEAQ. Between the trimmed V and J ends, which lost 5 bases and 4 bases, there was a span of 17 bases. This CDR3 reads CASSPIRGWGTEAFF. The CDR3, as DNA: TGTGCCAGCAGCCCCATAAGAGGCTGGGGCACTGAAGCTTTCTTT.

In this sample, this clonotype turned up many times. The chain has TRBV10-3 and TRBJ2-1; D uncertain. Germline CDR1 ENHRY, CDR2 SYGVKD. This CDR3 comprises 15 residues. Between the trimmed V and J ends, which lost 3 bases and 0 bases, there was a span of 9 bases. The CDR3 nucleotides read TGTGCCATCAGTGATAAAGCCTACTCCTACAATGAGCAGTTCTTC. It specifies CAISDKAYSYNEQFF.

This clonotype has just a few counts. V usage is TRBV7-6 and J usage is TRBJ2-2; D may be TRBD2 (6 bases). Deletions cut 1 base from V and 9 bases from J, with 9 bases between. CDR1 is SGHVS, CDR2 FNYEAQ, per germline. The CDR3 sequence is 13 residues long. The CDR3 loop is CASSLEEGWELFF. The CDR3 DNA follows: TGTGCCAGCAGCTTAGAGGAGGGTTGGGAGCTGTTTTTT.

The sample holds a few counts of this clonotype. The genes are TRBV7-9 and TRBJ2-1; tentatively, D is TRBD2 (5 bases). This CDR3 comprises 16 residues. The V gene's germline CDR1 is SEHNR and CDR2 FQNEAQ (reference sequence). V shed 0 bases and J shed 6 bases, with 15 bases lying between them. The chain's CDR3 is CASSLAPLATVNEQFF. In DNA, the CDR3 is TGTGCCAGCAGCTTAGCCCCGCTAGCCACCGTCAATGAGCAGTTCTTC.

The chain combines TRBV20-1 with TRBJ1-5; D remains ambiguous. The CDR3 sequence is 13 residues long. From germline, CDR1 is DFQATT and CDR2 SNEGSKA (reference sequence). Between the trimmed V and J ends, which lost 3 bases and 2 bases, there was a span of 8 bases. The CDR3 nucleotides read TGCAGTGCTAGGGATGTGGGCAATCAGCCCCAGCATTTT. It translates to CSARDVGNQPQHF.

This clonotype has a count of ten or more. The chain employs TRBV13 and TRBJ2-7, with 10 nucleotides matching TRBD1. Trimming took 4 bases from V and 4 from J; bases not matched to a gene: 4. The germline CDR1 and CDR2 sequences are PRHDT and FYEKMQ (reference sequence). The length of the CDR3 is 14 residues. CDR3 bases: TGTGCCAGCAGCTGGACAGGGGGACGATACGAGCAGTACTTC. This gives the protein CASSWTGGRYEQYF.

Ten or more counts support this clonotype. The DNA of the CDR3 is TGTGCCAGTAGTATTGGTGTACAGGCGAGCTCCTACGAGCAGTACTTC. It yields the protein CASSIGVQASSYEQYF. The rearrangement uses TRBV19 and TRBJ2-7; a weak D match, TRBD1 (5 bases). CDR1 LNHDA and CDR2 SQIVND come from the germline V gene (reference sequence). The CDR3 loop spans 16 amino acids. V lost 3 bases and J 0 bases, leaving 15 bases between the germline ends.

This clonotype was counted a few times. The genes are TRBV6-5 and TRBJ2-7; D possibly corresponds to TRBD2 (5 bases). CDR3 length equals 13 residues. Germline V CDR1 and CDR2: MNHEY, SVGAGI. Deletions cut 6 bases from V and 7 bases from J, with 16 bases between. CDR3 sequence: CASSKWAGSEQYF. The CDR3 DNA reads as TGTGCCAGCAGCAAATGGGCGGGTTCGGAGCAGTACTTC.

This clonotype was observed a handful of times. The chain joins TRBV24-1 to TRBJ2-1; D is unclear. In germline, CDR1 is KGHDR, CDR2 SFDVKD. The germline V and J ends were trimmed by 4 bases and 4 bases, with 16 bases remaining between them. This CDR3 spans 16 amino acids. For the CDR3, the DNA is TGTGCCACCAGTGAAAGAGTCAGCGTTGGGTACAATGAGCAGTTCTTC. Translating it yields CATSERVSVGYNEQFF.

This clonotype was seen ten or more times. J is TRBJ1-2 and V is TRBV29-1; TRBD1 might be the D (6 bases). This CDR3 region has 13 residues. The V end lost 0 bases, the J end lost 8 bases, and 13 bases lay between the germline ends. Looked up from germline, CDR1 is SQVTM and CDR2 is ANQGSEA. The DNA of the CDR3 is TGCAGCGTTGAAGAAGCGGACAGCTGGGGCTACACCTTC. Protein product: CSVEEADSWGYTF.

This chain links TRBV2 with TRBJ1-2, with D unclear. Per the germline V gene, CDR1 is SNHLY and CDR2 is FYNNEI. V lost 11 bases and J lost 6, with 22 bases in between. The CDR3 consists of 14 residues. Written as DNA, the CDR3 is TGTGCCCCGAAAAGGTCCCTAATGGGCCATGGCTACACCTTC. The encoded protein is CAPKRSLMGHGYTF. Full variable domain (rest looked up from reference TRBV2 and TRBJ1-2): EPEVTQTPSHQVTQMGQEVILRCVPISNHLYFYWYRQILGQKVEFLVSFYNNEISEKSEIFDDQFSVERPDGSNFTLKIRSTKLEDSAMYFCAPKRSLMGHGYTFGSGTRLTVV.

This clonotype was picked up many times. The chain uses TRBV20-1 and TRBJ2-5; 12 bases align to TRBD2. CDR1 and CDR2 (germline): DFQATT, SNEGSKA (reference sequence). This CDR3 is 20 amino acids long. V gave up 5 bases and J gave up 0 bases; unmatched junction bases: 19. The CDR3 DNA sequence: TGCAGTGCTTTCTTACTCATGGGGACTAGCGGGCTACCGTACCAAGAGACCCAGTACTTC. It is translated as CSAFLLMGTSGLPYQETQYF.

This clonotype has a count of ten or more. The CDR3 DNA follows: TGCAGTGCTAGGGGTCTGAGCTCCTACAATGAGCAGTTCTTC. Residues: CSARGLSSYNEQFF. The V gene is TRBV20-1, the J gene TRBJ2-1; D remains unclear. This CDR3 has 14 residues. The germline V gene encodes CDR1 DFQATT and CDR2 SNEGSKA (reference sequence). V lost 3 bases, J lost 0 bases, and 9 bases lay in between.

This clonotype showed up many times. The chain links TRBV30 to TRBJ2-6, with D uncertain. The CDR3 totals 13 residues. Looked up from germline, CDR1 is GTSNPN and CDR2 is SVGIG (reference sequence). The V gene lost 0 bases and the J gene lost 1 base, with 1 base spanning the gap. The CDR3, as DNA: TGTGCCTGGAGTGTTTCTGGGGCCAACGTCCTGACTTTC. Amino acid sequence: CAWSVSGANVLTF. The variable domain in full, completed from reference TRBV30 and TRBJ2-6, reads SQTIHQWPATLVQPVGSPLSLECTVEGTSNPNLYWYRQAAGRGLQLLFYSVGIGQISSEVPQNLSASRPQDRQFILSSKKLLLSDSGFYLCAWSVSGANVLTFGAGSRLTVL.

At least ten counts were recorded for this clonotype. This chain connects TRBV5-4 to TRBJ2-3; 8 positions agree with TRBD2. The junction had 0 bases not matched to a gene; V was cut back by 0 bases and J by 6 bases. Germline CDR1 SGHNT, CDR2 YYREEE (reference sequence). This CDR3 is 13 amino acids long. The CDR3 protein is CASSLGGRDTQYF. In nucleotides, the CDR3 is TGTGCCAGCAGCTTGGGCGGGAGGGATACGCAGTATTTT.

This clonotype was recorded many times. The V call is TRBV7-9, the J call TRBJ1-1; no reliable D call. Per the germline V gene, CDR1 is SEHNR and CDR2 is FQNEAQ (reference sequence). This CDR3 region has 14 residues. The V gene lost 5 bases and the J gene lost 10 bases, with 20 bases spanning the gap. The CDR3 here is CASSPSFRRSGAFF. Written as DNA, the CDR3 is TGTGCCAGCAGCCCCAGCTTCCGAAGGTCCGGAGCTTTCTTT.

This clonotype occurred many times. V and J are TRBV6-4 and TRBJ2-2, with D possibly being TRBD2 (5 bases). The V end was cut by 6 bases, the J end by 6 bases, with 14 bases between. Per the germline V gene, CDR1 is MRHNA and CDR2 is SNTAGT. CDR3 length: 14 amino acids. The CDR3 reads CASSAGMGSGELFF. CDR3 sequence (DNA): TGTGCCAGCAGCGCGGGCATGGGGTCCGGGGAGCTGTTTTTT.